The entry below describes one T cell receptor (beta chain). Its specific antigen is unknown. No base qualities exist here, and no much larger clone lies one base off it. Trimming accounts for 8 bases at V and 5 bases at J, while the number of junction bases matched to no gene is 4. Including cysteine and phenylalanine, the CDR3 has 14 amino acids. Of the read, only the CDR3 DNA is kept; its 42 bases are in frame from base 1. Looking up the germline V gene yields CDR1 SNHLY and CDR2 FYNNEI. The cohort comprised hundreds of healthy bone marrow donors. At the time of sampling, every cohort member was nominally healthy, though immune exposures that went unrecorded were likely present. The donor was CMV seropositive and belonged to the group of 250 to 300 seropositive cohort members. A peripheral blood sample was collected from each donor, and TCR beta sequencing was performed on peripheral blood mononuclear cells. The Qiagen DNeasy Blood Extraction Kit was used to extract genomic DNA from the blood cell samples.

These data originate in a study of cytomegalovirus exposure and HLA in healthy donors (dated by TCRdb to 2015 to 2018). Notes on the research overall: According to an earlier analysis of a few hundred of the donors, about 190 million T cells yielded roughly 110 million unique TCR beta sequences and approximately 280 Gb of sequence data. Alongside the repertoire data, information on donor age, sex, ethnicity and CMV serostatus was compiled. In a later analysis, previously published TCR beta repertoires from roughly 710 donors were re-analyzed and high-resolution HLA genotyping was added so that TCR occurrence patterns could be studied. Approximately 300 gigabases of sequencing data and around 80 million unique TCR sequences made up an early release that covered 500 to 650 HLA-typed donors. The T cell repertoires of 670 or so subjects were profiled by immunosequencing and related to cytomegalovirus serostatus. The number of typed donors differed by locus: roughly 629-630 for A, B, C, DRB1 and DQB1; approximately 530 for DQA1; some 590 for DPA1; and about 450 for DPB1. Genome-wide SNP genotypes for about three fifths of the 666 donors were used in a later genetic analysis, which treated that subset as a discovery cohort. Of the approximately 400 genotyped donors, approximately 82% fell in the genetic ancestry cluster associated with self-reported Caucasian donors. The study was designed to test whether signatures of past pathogen exposure could be identified by cataloging public T cell receptors. Across about 380 genotyped donors of the cohort, an average of roughly 250,000 unique TCR beta nucleotide sequences per donor were sequenced, and 15% to 20% of those sequences were non-productive. A separate validation cohort of some 130 different subjects was used in addition to the roughly 640-subject first cohort. The later analysis used no new phenotypic data to find candidate immune exposures, relying instead on TCR beta sequences and their occurrence across donors. An earlier analysis of 500 to 750 of the donors applied high-throughput TCR beta sequencing to assess whether each TCR beta V gene segment acted as functional or pseudogenic. Every discovery cohort repertoire had been produced on one sequencing platform. A handful of DR-DQ haplotypes were treated as single units for association and clustering because of strong linkage in the cohort. To predict cytomegalovirus infection status, the study brought together high-throughput TCR immunosequencing, statistical association of individual TCRs with disease status, and machine learning. Class I and class II HLA loci were covered by the typing at four-digit resolution. General findings and caveats noted by the study authors: Roughly uniform sequencing depth across donors was assumed in presence/absence analyses, although this assumption may not hold. Cytomegalovirus status was reported to be diagnosed by the classifier with high specificity and sensitivity in both the original and validation cohorts. The cohort was sequenced for TCR beta chains only, and without alpha or paired-chain data the features that could be detected were limited. At a false discovery rate of 0.05, a later analysis linked approximately 18,000 TCR beta sequences to specific HLA alleles. Correlated functional status among segregating V segments might be attributable to linkage disequilibrium, but an unknown experimental factor could not be ruled out. A further reported finding was that TCR beta sequences accurately predicted the HLA-A and HLA-B alleles for most subjects in the first cohort. A total of some 180 TCR beta chains were listed by the study as associated with cytomegalovirus. Several of the top co-occurrence clusters appeared to be linked to parvovirus B19, influenza, CMV and Epstein-Barr virus, according to a later analysis. V-gene and J-gene trimming of TCR beta chains was associated with a missense DCLRE1C variant in a later genetic analysis, and the association was replicated in an independent cohort. A cluster of highly shared sequence variants was judged likely to represent a technical artifact of the sequencing pipeline. Compared with equally common non-associated chains, HLA-associated TCR beta chains in a later analysis were more clonally expanded and had lower generation probabilities. While some public TCRs were present in many individuals, most TCR sequences turned up only very rarely across donors. Broadly in line with IMGT annotations, most TCR beta V segments showed up in productive rearrangements about 90% or about 30% of the time in an earlier analysis of 587 of the donors. The only immune exposure information available for the cohort was CMV serostatus. Because some donors lacked HLA typing at each locus, the association tests relied only on the typed subset. The earlier analysis of 587 of the donors excluded some 16 rarely observed V segments, including chromosome 9 orphons, because counts were too low. The authors suggested that the approach could potentially be generalized to other disease states and immunological phenotypes. Some IMGT-functional V segments, including TRBV6-2 and TRBV6-3, could not be distinguished by the 87-base-pair reads and were therefore excluded. In a later analysis, most CMV-associated TCR beta chains were found to appear HLA-restricted, with HLA associations seemingly driven largely by CMV exposure. In a later analysis, the rate of TCR association differed among HLA loci, with DRB1 alleles having the most associated TCRs and HLA-C alleles having the fewest. When HLA alleles, especially DR and DQ, strongly co-occurred, TCR associations were difficult to assign to individual alleles. In vitro tests confirmed that a few of the cytomegalovirus-associated TCR beta chains recognize cytomegalovirus antigens. Compared with the roughly 710-donor mean, donors in an Asian-associated ancestry cluster had fewer N-insertions in productive TCRs, according to a later genetic analysis.

The library was built by means of the immunoSEQ multiplex PCR assay. The multiplex PCR relied on a mix of 60 forward primers for TCR Vbeta segments and 13 reverse primers for TCR Jbeta segments. Amplification of the CDR3 region of rearranged TCR beta genes was performed with a multiplex PCR assay on genomic DNA. Amplified TCR beta libraries were sequenced as 87-base-pair reads on the Illumina HiSeq System. As for how the authors treated the data: A later analysis tallied roughly 78 million unique TCR beta chains across the 666 repertoires, and about 10 million of those chains were shared by two or more donors. Raw reads were error-corrected and collapsed into unique sequences by a nearest-neighbor algorithm in which closely related sequences were merged to remove PCR and sequencing errors. Alignment of CDR3 sequences to IMGT reference sequences was used to assign V, D and J gene segments. Each retained sequence needed at least a six-nucleotide match to both a V gene segment and a J gene segment. Rearrangements were called productive when the CDR3 lacked stop codons and stayed in frame with V and J; all others were non-productive. CDR3 was defined by IMGT convention, running from the second conserved V-encoded cysteine to the conserved J-encoded phenylalanine. Sequences without an unambiguous match to a single V gene segment were excluded from the earlier analysis of a few hundred of the donors. In an earlier analysis of 587 of the donors, V segments were called functional above 56.7% productive rearrangements and were called segregating when the between-donor standard deviation exceeded 5%. A statistical classification framework was built to diagnose cytomegalovirus status from the catalog of TCR beta chain sequences. In a later analysis, V and J genes were assigned by comparing TCR nucleotide sequences against IMGT/GENE-DB human TR gene sequences. A later analysis assigned CDR3 sequences and most-parsimonious VDJ recombination scenarios with the TCRdist pipeline. In a later analysis, every TCR beta chain was defined by the combination of its CDR3 amino acid sequence and its V-gene family, and reads without a unique V-gene family were dropped. A later analysis removed several hundred highly shared, low-generation-probability nucleotide sequences to deal with suspected cross-contamination and a sequencing artifact. A later analysis calculated a clonal expansion index for each public chain from normalized within-repertoire ranks of inferred template counts. In a later analysis, generation probabilities were computed with a VDJ recombination model fitted to out-of-frame rearrangements, and the resulting probabilities were checked against IGoR. In a later analysis, TCR-TCR, TCR-HLA and TCR-CMV co-occurrence was scored with hypergeometric tests, and a repertoire-size bias correction was applied to TCR pairs. In a later analysis, false discovery rates were estimated by permuting HLA or CMV assignments 20 times. In a later analysis, co-occurring TCRs were grouped using DBSCAN, with TCRdist sequence similarity added in when clustering inside HLA-allele-positive subsets. Co-occurrence clustering excluded repertoires with fewer than 30,000 or more than 120,000 public chains, plus five with anomalous nucleotide sharing. The table comes from immuneACCESS by way of TCRdb, which keeps in-frame sequences with V and J called. Part of the clones is missing from these tables; in studies checked, under half for an unresolved V gene and the rest for unknown reasons. V and J calls and clone size are copied from that table; D and trimming were computed from the DNA. The sample table records 250,000 to 350,000 clones; 86% of these occur just once. In total, the top ten clones hold around 3.7% of the sample.

This clonotype originated in a man between 40 and 49 years old in good health and CMV-seropositive. Sequencing input: PBMCs. The V and J segments used are TRBV2 and TRBJ2-1; 12 of the junction bases match TRBD2. For the CDR3, the sequence is CASLPSGRDNEQFF. The bases read TGTGCCAGCTTGCCTAGCGGGAGGGACAATGAGCAGTTCTTC.